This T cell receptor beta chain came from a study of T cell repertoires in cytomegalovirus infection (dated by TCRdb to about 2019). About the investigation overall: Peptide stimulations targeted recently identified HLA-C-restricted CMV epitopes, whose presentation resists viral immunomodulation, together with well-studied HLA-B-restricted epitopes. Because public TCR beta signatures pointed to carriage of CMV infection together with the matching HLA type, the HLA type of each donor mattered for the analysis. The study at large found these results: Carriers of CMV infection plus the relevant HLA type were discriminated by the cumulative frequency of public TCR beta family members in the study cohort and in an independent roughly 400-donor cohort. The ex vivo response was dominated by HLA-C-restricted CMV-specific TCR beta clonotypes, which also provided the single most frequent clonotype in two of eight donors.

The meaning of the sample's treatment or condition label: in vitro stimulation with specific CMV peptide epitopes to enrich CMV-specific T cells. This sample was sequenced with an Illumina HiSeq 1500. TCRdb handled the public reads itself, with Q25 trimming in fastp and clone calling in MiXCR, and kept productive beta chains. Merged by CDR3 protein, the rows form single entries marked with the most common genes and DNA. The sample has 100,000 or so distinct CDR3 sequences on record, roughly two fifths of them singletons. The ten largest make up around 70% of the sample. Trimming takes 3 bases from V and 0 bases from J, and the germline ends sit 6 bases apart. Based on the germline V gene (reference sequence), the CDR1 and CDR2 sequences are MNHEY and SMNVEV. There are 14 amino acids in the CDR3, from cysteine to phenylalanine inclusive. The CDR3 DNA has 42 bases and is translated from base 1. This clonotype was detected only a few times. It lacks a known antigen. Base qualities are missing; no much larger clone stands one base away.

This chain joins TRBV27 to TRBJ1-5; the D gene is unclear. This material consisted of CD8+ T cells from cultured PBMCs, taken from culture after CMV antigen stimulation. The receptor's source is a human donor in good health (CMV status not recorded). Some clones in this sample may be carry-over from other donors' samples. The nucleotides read TGTGCCAGCAGTTTGAGTTATAGCAATCAGCCCCAGCATTTT. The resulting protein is CASSLSYSNQPQHF.